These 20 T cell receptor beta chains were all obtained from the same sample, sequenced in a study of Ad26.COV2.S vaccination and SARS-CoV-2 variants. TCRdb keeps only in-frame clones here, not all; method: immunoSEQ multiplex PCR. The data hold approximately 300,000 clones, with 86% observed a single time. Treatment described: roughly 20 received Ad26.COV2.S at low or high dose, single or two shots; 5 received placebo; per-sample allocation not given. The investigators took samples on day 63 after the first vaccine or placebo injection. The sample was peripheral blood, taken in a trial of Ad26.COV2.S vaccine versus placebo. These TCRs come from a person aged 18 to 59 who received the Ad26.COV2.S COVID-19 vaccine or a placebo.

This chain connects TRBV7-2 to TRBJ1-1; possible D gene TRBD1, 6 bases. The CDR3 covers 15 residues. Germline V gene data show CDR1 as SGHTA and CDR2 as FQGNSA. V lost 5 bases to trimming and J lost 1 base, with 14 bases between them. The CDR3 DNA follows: TGTGCCAGCAGCCCTAGCGGACAGAGGAACACTGAAGCTTTCTTT. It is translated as CASSPSGQRNTEAFF. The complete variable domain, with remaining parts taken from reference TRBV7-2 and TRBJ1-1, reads GAGVSQSPSNKVTEKGKDVELRCDPISGHTALYWYRQSLGQGLEFLIYFQGNSAPDKSGLPSDRFSAERTGGSVSTLTIQRTQQEDSAVYLCASSPSGQRNTEAFFGQGTRLTVV.

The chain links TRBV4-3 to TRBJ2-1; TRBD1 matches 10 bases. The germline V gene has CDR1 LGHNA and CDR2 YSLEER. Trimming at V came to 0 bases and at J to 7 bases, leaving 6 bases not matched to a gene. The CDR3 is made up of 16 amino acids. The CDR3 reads CASSQEFGTGANEQFF. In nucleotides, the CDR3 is TGCGCCAGCAGCCAAGAATTCGGGACAGGGGCGAATGAGCAGTTCTTC.

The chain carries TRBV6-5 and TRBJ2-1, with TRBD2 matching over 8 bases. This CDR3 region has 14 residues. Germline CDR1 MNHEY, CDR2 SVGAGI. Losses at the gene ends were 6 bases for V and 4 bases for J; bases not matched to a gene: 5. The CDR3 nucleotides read TGTGCCAGCAGGCCAGCGGGGGTGTACAATGAGCAGTTCTTC. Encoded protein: CASRPAGVYNEQFF.

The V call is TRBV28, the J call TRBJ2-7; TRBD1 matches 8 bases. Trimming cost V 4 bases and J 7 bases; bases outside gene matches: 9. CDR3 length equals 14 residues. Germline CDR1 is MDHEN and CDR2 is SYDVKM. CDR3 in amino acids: CASSSAGQGAEQYF. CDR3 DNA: TGTGCCAGCAGTTCCGCCGGACAGGGCGCGGAGCAGTACTTC.

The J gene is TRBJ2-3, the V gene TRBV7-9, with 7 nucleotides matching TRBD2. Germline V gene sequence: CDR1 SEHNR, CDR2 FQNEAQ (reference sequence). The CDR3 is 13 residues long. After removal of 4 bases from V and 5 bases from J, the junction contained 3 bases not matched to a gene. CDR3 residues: CASSWSGGDTQYF. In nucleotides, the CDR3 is TGTGCCAGCAGCTGGTCGGGGGGAGATACGCAGTATTTT.

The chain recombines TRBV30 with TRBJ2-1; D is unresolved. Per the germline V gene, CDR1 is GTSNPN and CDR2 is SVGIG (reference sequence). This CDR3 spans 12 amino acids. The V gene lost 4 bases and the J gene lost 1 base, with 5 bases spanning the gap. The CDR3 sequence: CAWKDSYNEQFF. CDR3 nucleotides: TGTGCCTGGAAGGATTCCTACAATGAGCAGTTCTTC.

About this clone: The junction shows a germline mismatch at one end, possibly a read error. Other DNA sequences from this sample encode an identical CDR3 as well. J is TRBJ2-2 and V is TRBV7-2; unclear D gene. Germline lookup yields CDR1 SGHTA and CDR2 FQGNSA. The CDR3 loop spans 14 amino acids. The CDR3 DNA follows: TGTGCCAGCAGCTTAGGGCGGAACACTGGGGAGCTGTTTTTT. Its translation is CASSLGRNTGELFF.

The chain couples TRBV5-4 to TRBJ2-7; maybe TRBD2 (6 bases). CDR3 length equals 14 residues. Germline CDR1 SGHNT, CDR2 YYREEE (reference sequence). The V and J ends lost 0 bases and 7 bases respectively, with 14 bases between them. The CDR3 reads CASSLAGSAGEQYF. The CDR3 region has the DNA TGTGCCAGCAGCTTGGCTGGCTCGGCGGGAGAGCAGTACTTC.

The CDR3 loop is CASSRLGGQPRHTGELFF. The CDR3 DNA is TGTGCCAGCTCACGACTTGGTGGACAGCCCAGACACACCGGGGAGCTGTTTTTT. The rearrangement joins TRBV18 to TRBJ2-2, with D possibly being TRBD1 (6 bases). Germline CDR1 reads KGHSH; CDR2 reads LQKENI. The CDR3 runs 18 residues. V gave up 4 bases and J gave up 3 bases, with 21 bases separating them.

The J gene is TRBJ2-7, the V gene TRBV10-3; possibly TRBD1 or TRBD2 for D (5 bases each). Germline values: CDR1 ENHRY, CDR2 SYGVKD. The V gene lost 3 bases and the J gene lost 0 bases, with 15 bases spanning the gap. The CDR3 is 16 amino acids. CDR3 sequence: CAISDPARDPSYEQYF. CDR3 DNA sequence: TGTGCCATCAGTGACCCCGCGAGGGACCCCTCCTACGAGCAGTACTTC.

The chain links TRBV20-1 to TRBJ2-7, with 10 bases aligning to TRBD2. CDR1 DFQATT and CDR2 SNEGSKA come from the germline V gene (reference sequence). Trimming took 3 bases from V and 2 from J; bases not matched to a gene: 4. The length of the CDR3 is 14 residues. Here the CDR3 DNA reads TGCAGTGCTAGTGTCACTAGCGGGGCCTACGAGCAGTACTTC. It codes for CSASVTSGAYEQYF.

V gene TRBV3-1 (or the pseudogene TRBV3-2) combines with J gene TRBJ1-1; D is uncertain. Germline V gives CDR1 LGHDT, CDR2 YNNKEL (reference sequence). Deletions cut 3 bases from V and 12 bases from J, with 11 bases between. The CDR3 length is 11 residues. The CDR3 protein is CASSHILETFF. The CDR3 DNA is TGTGCCAGCAGCCATATCCTGGAGACTTTCTTT.

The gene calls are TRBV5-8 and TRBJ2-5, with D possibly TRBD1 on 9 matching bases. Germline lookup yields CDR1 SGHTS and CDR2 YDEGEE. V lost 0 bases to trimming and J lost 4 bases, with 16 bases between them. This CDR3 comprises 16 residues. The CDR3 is CASSLEQGAGGETQYF. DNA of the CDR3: TGTGCCAGCAGCTTGGAACAGGGGGCGGGAGGAGAGACCCAGTACTTC.

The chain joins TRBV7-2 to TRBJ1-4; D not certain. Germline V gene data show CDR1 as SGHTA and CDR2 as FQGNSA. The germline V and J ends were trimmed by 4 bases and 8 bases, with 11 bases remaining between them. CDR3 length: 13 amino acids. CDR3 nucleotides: TGTGCCAGCAGCTCAACCCCGGGGGAAAAACTGTTTTTT. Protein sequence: CASSSTPGEKLFF.

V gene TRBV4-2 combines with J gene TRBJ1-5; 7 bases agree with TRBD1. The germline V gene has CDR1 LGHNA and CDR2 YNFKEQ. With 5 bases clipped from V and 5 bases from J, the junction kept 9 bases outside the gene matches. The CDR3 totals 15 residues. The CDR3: CASSWRGDRDQPQHF. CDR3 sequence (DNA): TGTGCCAGCAGCTGGCGGGGGGACAGAGATCAGCCCCAGCATTTT.

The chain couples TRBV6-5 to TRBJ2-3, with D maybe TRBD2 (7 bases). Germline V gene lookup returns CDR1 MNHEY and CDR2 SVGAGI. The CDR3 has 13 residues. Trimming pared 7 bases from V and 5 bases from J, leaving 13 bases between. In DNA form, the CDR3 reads TGTGCCAGCAAGTCGGGGGGCATAGATACGCAGTATTTT. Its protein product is CASKSGGIDTQYF.

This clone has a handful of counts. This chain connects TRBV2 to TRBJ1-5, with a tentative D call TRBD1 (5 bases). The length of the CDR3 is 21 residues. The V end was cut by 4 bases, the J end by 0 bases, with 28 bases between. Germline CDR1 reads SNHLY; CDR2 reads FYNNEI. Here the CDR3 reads CASSAPTLGATRGHSNQPQHF. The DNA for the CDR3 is TGTGCCAGCAGTGCCCCAACGCTAGGGGCAACCAGAGGACATAGCAATCAGCCCCAGCATTTT.

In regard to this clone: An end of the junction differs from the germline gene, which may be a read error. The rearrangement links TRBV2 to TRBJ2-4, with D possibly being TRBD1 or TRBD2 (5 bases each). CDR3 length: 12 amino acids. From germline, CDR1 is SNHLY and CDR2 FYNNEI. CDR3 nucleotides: TGTGCCAGCAGTAAGCGACCGGGACCAGCGGACTTC. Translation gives CASSKRPGPADF.

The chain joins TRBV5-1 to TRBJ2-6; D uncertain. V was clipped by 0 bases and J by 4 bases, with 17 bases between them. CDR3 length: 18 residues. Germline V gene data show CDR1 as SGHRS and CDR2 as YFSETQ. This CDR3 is CASSLDSPTLSGANVLTF. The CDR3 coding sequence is TGCGCCAGCAGCTTGGACTCGCCTACACTCTCAGGGGCCAACGTCCTGACTTTC.

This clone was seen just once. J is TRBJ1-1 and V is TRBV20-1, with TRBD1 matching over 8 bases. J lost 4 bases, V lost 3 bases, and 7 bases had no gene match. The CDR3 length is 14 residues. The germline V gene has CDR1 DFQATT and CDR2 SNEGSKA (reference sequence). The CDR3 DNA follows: TGCAGTGCTAGTCAGGGGGCGGCCGGCACTGAAGCTTTCTTT. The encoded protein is CSASQGAAGTEAFF.